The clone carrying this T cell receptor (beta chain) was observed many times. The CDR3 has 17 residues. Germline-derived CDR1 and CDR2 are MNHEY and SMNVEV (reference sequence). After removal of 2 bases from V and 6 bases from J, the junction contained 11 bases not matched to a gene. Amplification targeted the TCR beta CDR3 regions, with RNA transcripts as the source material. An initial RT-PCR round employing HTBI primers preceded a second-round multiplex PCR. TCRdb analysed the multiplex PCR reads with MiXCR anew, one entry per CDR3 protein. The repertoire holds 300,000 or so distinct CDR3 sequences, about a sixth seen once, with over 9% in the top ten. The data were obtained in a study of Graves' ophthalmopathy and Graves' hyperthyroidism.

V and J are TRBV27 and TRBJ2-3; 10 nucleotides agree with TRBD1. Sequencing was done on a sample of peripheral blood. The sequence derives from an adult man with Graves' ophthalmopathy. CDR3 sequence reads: CASSLPPGQGLEDTQYF. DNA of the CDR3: TGTGCCAGCAGTTTACCCCCGGGACAGGGGCTTGAGGATACGCAGTATTTT.